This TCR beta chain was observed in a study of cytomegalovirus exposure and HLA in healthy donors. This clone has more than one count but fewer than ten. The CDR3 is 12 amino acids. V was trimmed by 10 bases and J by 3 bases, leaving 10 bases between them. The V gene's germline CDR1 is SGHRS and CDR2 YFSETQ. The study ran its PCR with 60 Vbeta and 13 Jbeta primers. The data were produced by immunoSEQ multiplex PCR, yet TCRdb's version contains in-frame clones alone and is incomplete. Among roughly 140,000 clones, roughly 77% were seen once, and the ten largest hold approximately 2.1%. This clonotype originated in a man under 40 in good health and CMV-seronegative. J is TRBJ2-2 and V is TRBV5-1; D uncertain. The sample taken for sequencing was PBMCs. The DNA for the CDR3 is TGCGCCTCAGATGCTCACACCGGGGAGCTGTTTTTT. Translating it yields CASDAHTGELFF.